This passage covers 18 T cell receptor beta chains from one sample sequenced in a study of long-term antiretroviral therapy in people with HIV. Sequencing relied on immunoSEQ assay v3.0, run at survey level. Sequenced by immunoSEQ multiplex PCR; TCRdb stores in-frame clones only, minus some. The data contain 7,000 or so clones, 80% to 90% of them singletons. Source: unsorted PBMCs, taken 3.7 years after starting antiretroviral therapy. Receptors originate from a woman between 45 and 65 years old with HIV.

V and J are TRBV5-1 and TRBJ1-2; D is perhaps TRBD1 (5 bases). CDR1 and CDR2 (germline): SGHRS, YFSETQ. V was pared by 0 bases and J by 4 bases, with 16 bases between. The CDR3 loop spans 16 amino acids. This chain's CDR3 is CASSLDGTEDRYGYTF. The CDR3 region has the DNA TGCGCCAGCAGCTTGGATGGGACGGAGGATCGCTATGGCTACACCTTC.

This chain joins TRBV12-5 and TRBJ2-2, with D possibly being TRBD2 (6 bases). The V end was cut by 0 bases, the J end by 5 bases, with 10 bases between. Germline V CDR1 and CDR2: LGHNT, FRNRAP. This CDR3 is built from 15 residues. The CDR3 nucleotides read TGTGCTAGTGGTTTGGTCGGGAGTGGGACCGGGGAGCTGTTTTTT. It translates to CASGLVGSGTGELFF.

The chain recombines TRBV7-8 with TRBJ1-3; TRBD1 matches 7 bases. Trimming took 3 bases from V and 0 from J; bases not matched to a gene: 5. The CDR3 loop spans 16 amino acids. Germline CDR1 and CDR2: SGHVS and FQNEAQ. CDR3 sequence (DNA): TGTGCCAGCAGCTTTACAGGGGACCCCTCTGGAAACACCATATATTTT. Its translation is CASSFTGDPSGNTIYF.

J is TRBJ2-1 and V is TRBV5-5; 12 nucleotides agree with TRBD2. The V and J ends lost 4 bases and 8 bases, in that order; junction bases with no gene match: 10. The CDR3 sequence is 16 residues long. Germline-derived CDR1 and CDR2 are SGHKS and YYEKEE (reference sequence). The CDR3 loop is CASSAGGLAGGYEQFF. The DNA of the CDR3 is TGTGCCAGCAGCGCCGGCGGCCTAGCGGGAGGGTATGAGCAGTTCTTC.

This clone has a handful of counts. CDR3 sequence reads: CASSFAQGSYGYTF. CDR3 sequence (DNA): TGTGCCAGCAGTTTCGCCCAGGGAAGCTATGGCTACACCTTC. V and J are TRBV28 and TRBJ1-2; the D gene is possibly TRBD1 (5 bases). The germline gives CDR1 MDHEN, CDR2 SYDVKM. The CDR3 totals 14 residues. The V end was cut by 3 bases, the J end by 4 bases, with 12 bases between.

This chain connects TRBV5-1 to TRBJ2-2; D call uncertain. Trimming removed 4 bases from V and 5 bases from J, with 9 bases in between. Germline V gives CDR1 SGHRS, CDR2 YFSETQ. This CDR3 has 13 residues. CDR3 sequence reads: CASSPGSTGELFF. The CDR3 DNA follows: TGCGCCAGCAGCCCTGGGTCGACCGGGGAGCTGTTTTTT.

A few counts support this clone. The chain is built from TRBV7-9 and TRBJ1-5, with D tentatively TRBD1 (5 bases). The CDR3 totals 16 residues. CDR1 and CDR2 from the germline V gene are SEHNR and FQNEAQ (reference sequence). With 4 bases removed from V and 4 bases from J, the gap between germline ends came to 17 bases. The CDR3 sequence: CASSSPVGTLNQPQHF. CDR3 nucleotide sequence: TGTGCCAGCAGCTCCCCGGTTGGGACCCTGAATCAGCCCCAGCATTTT.

This chain connects TRBV11-3 to TRBJ1-1; tentative D call: TRBD1 (5 bases). The CDR3 has 12 amino acids. V lost 6 bases and J 1 base, leaving 6 bases between the germline ends. The germline V gene has CDR1 SGHNT and CDR2 YENEEA. The CDR3 sequence is CASSGGNTEAFF. CDR3 DNA sequence: TGTGCCAGCAGTGGGGGGAACACTGAAGCTTTCTTT.

CDR3 bases: TGTGCCAGCAGCATCGAGCCTTCCTCTGGAAACACCATATATTTT. This encodes CASSIEPSSGNTIYF. This chain joins TRBV7-2 and TRBJ1-3; D unresolved. Germline V gene data show CDR1 as SGHTA and CDR2 as FQGNSA. The CDR3 contains 15 residues. Trimming cost V 5 bases and J 0 bases, with 11 bases left between them.

The chain carries TRBV7-9 and TRBJ1-5, with a weak D call TRBD1 (5 bases). CDR3 length equals 16 residues. CDR1 is SEHNR, CDR2 FQNEAQ, per germline (reference sequence). Trimming removed 5 bases from V and 2 bases from J, with 16 bases in between. CDR3 nucleotide sequence: TGTGCCAGCAGCGCACCAGGGAGGGAGGGCAATCAGCCCCAGCATTTT. The encoded protein is CASSAPGREGNQPQHF.

The V and J genes are TRBV6-4 and TRBJ2-1; TRBD2 aligns across 9 bases. In germline, CDR1 is MRHNA, CDR2 SNTAGT. The V and J ends lost 5 bases and 7 bases, in that order; junction bases with no gene match: 6. The CDR3 length is 14 residues. In DNA form, the CDR3 reads TGTGCCAGCAGTTCCGGGCTAGCGGGAAATGAGCAGTTCTTC. Protein: CASSSGLAGNEQFF.

The sample holds one count of this clone. V gene TRBV19 combines with J gene TRBJ2-2; 13 nucleotides agree with TRBD2. J was trimmed by 9 bases and V by 3 bases; bases with no gene match: 7. The CDR3 runs 16 residues. Germline V gives CDR1 LNHDA, CDR2 SQIVND (reference sequence). The CDR3: CASSMEGLAGWRELFF. Written as DNA, the CDR3 is TGTGCCAGTAGTATGGAGGGACTAGCGGGGTGGAGGGAGCTGTTTTTT.

This chain connects TRBV9 to TRBJ1-1; D remains ambiguous. V was pared by 3 bases and J by 1 base, with 13 bases between. The CDR3 has 15 residues. Germline V gene sequence: CDR1 SGDLS, CDR2 YYNGEE. The CDR3 loop reads CASSAQATGNTEAFF. For the CDR3, the DNA is TGTGCCAGCAGCGCCCAGGCGACGGGGAACACTGAAGCTTTCTTT.

The chain couples TRBV20-1 to TRBJ2-3; D may be TRBD1 (5 bases). The CDR3 runs to 11 residues. Trimming took off 5 bases at V and 5 bases at J, with 8 bases between the two ends. In germline, CDR1 is DFQATT, CDR2 SNEGSKA (reference sequence). CDR3: CSAPRVDTQYF. For the CDR3, the DNA is TGCAGTGCTCCCAGGGTAGATACGCAGTATTTT.

V is TRBV2 and J is TRBJ2-1; D not certain. V was clipped by 1 base and J by 12 bases, with 4 bases between them. CDR3 length: 10 residues. Germline CDR1 SNHLY, CDR2 FYNNEI. CDR3 sequence (DNA): TGTGCCAGCAGTGAAGTCGGGCAGTTCTTC. Its protein product is CASSEVGQFF.

This clone appeared a few times. The chain combines TRBV14 with TRBJ2-7, with a weak D call TRBD1 (5 bases). Germline CDR1 and CDR2: SGHDN and FVKESK. V gave up 0 bases and J gave up 0 bases, with 12 bases separating them. The CDR3 consists of 16 residues. The CDR3 reads CASSQETVGDSYEQYF. The CDR3 region has the DNA TGTGCCAGCAGCCAAGAAACGGTAGGGGACTCCTACGAGCAGTACTTC.

V usage is TRBV20-1 and J usage is TRBJ2-1, with D unclear. Germline-derived CDR1 and CDR2 are DFQATT and SNEGSKA (reference sequence). The CDR3 sequence is 11 residues long. Trimming cost V 5 bases and J 7 bases, with 9 bases left between them. The CDR3: CSARTSNEQFF. CDR3 nucleotide sequence: TGCAGTGCTCGAACTTCAAATGAGCAGTTCTTC.

This chain connects TRBV7-7 to TRBJ2-1, with a weak D call TRBD2 (5 bases). Germline-derived CDR1 and CDR2 are SSHAT and FNYEAQ (reference sequence). CDR3 length: 14 amino acids. The V and J ends lost 0 bases and 7 bases respectively, with 10 bases between them. For the CDR3, the DNA is TGTGCCAGCAGCTTAGCCGGGGATAGGAATGAGCAGTTCTTC. Amino acid sequence: CASSLAGDRNEQFF.